This T cell receptor beta chain stems from a study of cytomegalovirus exposure and HLA in healthy donors. Study information: A subsequent analysis stated that the 100 to 150 validation repertoires were run on the same platform as the approximately 610 first-cohort repertoires.

Study-wide points: Associated with cytomegalovirus, according to the listing, were around 170 TCR beta chains.

The CDR3 has 16 residues. The germline CDR1 and CDR2 sequences are SEHNR and FQNEAQ (reference sequence). The J segment lost 1 base and the V segment lost 3 bases, leaving 6 bases of the junction unmatched. Repertoires were generated with immunoSEQ multiplex PCR, while TCRdb's copy carries only in-frame clones and drops some. The sample includes about 220,000 clones, under 95% of them seen just once. This clone has only one observation. Antigen specificity is unknown. The sequence derives from a woman aged 18-29 years in good health and CMV-seronegative. The rearrangement joins TRBV7-9 to TRBJ1-1; 9 positions match TRBD1. The sample comprised PBMCs. The CDR3 DNA follows: TGTGCCAGCAGCTTGACCGGGACAGGGACGAACACTGAAGCTTTCTTT. It is translated as CASSLTGTGTNTEAFF.